Listed here are 20 T cell receptor beta chains from one sample, sequenced in a study of cytotoxic CD8 clonotypes in ibrutinib-treated CLL. Libraries were prepared by immunoSEQ multiplex PCR; TCRdb keeps only in-frame clonotypes and omits some of them. The table shows about 140,000 clones, with 65% to 85% occurring only once. Source: PBMCs, taken after 36 months of ibrutinib treatment. These TCRs come from a human donor with chronic lymphocytic leukemia.

The chain uses TRBV10-3 and TRBJ2-7; D is unclear. The CDR3 is 15 amino acids. The germline CDR1 and CDR2 sequences are ENHRY and SYGVKD. The V end was cut by 0 bases, the J end by 5 bases, with 14 bases between. CDR3 DNA: TGTGCCATCAGTGAGTCGACTGGCTCACTCGACGAGCAGTACTTC. Encoded protein: CAISESTGSLDEQYF.

The chain uses TRBV7-3 and TRBJ1-2; 8 nucleotides align to TRBD1. The CDR3 sequence is 13 residues long. With 3 bases clipped from V and 6 bases from J, the junction kept 3 bases outside the gene matches. CDR1 is SGHTA, CDR2 FQGTGA, per germline. CDR3 in DNA: TGTGCCAGCAGCTTGACAGGGGTGGATGGCTACACCTTC. Protein: CASSLTGVDGYTF.

The rearrangement links TRBV2 to TRBJ1-2; weak D call: TRBD1 (5 bases). CDR3 length equals 13 residues. The V end was cut by 2 bases, the J end by 7 bases, with 11 bases between. The germline gives CDR1 SNHLY, CDR2 FYNNEI. The CDR3 nucleotides read TGTGCCAGCAGTGAATCGCGGCAGGGTGGCTACACCTTC. Its protein product is CASSESRQGGYTF.

J is TRBJ2-7 and V is TRBV28; TRBD2 is a possible D gene (6 bases). This CDR3 has 17 residues. With 1 base removed from V and 4 bases from J, the gap between germline ends came to 20 bases. In germline, CDR1 is MDHEN, CDR2 SYDVKM. The CDR3 DNA reads TGTGCCAGCAGTTTATCGAGTGGGCCCCTTGGGACTTACGAGCAGTACTTC. This translates into CASSLSSGPLGTYEQYF.

The chain uses TRBV30 and TRBJ2-1; no clear D gene. This CDR3 spans 13 amino acids. Germline CDR1 reads GTSNPN; CDR2 reads SVGIG (reference sequence). Trimming took off 0 bases at V and 1 base at J, with 4 bases between the two ends. In nucleotides, the CDR3 is TGTGCCTGGAGTGTGGAATCCTACAATGAGCAGTTCTTC. Protein sequence: CAWSVESYNEQFF.

Here the CDR3 DNA reads TGTGCCAGCAGTGACCCGGGAAAGCCGCAAGAGACCCAGTACTTC. Translating it yields CASSDPGKPQETQYF. This chain links TRBV6-1 with TRBJ2-5; perhaps TRBD2 as D (5 bases). This CDR3 spans 15 amino acids. Germline V gene lookup returns CDR1 MNHNS and CDR2 SASEGT. V was shortened by 3 bases and J by 2 bases, with 13 bases between the two germline ends.

The chain links TRBV5-1 to TRBJ2-2; 10 bases map to TRBD2. The CDR3 is made up of 19 amino acids. V was clipped by 0 bases and J by 4 bases; unmatched bases: 12. Germline CDR1 reads SGHRS; CDR2 reads YFSETQ. The CDR3 DNA reads as TGCGCCAGCAGCTTGGTGGGTCGGCTAGCGGGAGTGGGCACCGGGGAGCTGTTTTTT. Its protein is CASSLVGRLAGVGTGELFF.

This chain links TRBV20-1 with TRBJ2-1; D ambiguous. CDR3 length: 11 residues. Trimming stripped 2 bases from V and 9 bases from J, with 8 bases between. CDR1 DFQATT and CDR2 SNEGSKA come from the germline V gene (reference sequence). CDR3 sequence: CSARSFTEQFF. The CDR3 coding sequence is TGCAGTGCTAGAAGCTTTACTGAGCAGTTCTTC.

There are a few counts of this clone. The rearrangement joins TRBV19 to TRBJ1-1; TRBD1 is a possible D gene (5 bases). Between the trimmed V and J ends, which lost 0 bases and 4 bases, there was a span of 9 bases. Per the germline V gene, CDR1 is LNHDA and CDR2 is SQIVND (reference sequence). CDR3 size: 14 residues. CDR3 nucleotide sequence: TGTGCCAGTAGTATAGAGGGGGTAAGCACTGAAGCTTTCTTT. Translating it yields CASSIEGVSTEAFF. Drawing the rest from reference TRBV19 and TRBJ1-1, the complete variable domain is DGGITQSPKYLFRKEGQNVTLSCEQNLNHDAMYWYRQDPGQGLRLIYYSQIVNDFQKGDIAEGYSVSREKKESFPLTVTSAQKNPTAFYLCASSIEGVSTEAFFGQGTRLTVV.

The V gene is TRBV6-1, the J gene TRBJ1-3; the D is unclear. The CDR3 spans 13 residues. Germline CDR1 reads MNHNS; CDR2 reads SASEGT. V shed 2 bases and J shed 3 bases, with 5 bases lying between them. CDR3 DNA: TGTGCCAGCAGTGAACTAGTTGGAAACACCATATATTTT. It is translated as CASSELVGNTIYF.

This clone was picked up a small number of times. The chain joins TRBV5-4 to TRBJ1-2; maybe TRBD1 (5 bases). V shed 0 bases and J shed 6 bases, with 9 bases lying between them. The CDR3 covers 13 residues. Germline V lookup: CDR1 SGHNT, CDR2 YYREEE (reference sequence). The CDR3: CASSLGTQDGYTF. The CDR3 DNA follows: TGTGCCAGCAGCTTGGGGACACAAGATGGCTACACCTTC.

The chain employs TRBV28 and TRBJ1-1; D may be TRBD1 (6 bases). CDR3 length: 15 residues. CDR1 MDHEN and CDR2 SYDVKM come from the germline V gene. The V and J ends lost 5 bases and 7 bases respectively, with 20 bases between them. DNA for the CDR3: TGTGCCAGCAGTCCCGGGACAATGCCCTACGGTGAAGCTTTCTTT. This translates into CASSPGTMPYGEAFF.

The chain has TRBV18 and TRBJ1-5; 11 bases agree with TRBD1. The CDR3 sequence is 14 residues long. Trimming cost V 3 bases and J 8 bases; bases outside gene matches: 3. Germline CDR1 is KGHSH and CDR2 is LQKENI. This CDR3 is CASSPGTGGEPQHF. The CDR3, as DNA: TGTGCCAGCTCACCTGGGACAGGGGGAGAGCCCCAGCATTTT.

Only a few counts were recorded for this clone. The chain combines TRBV5-1 with TRBJ1-2; D uncertain. The CDR3 is made up of 15 amino acids. The germline V and J ends were trimmed by 4 bases and 6 bases, with 19 bases remaining between them. Germline lookup yields CDR1 SGHRS and CDR2 YFSETQ. The CDR3 nucleotides are TGCGCCAGCAGCCCGCACTGGGGTTCCACAGATGGCTACACCTTC. Its protein is CASSPHWGSTDGYTF. Full variable domain (rest looked up from reference TRBV5-1 and TRBJ1-2): KAGVTQTPRYLIKTRGQQVTLSCSPISGHRSVSWYQQTPGQGLQFLFEYFSETQRNKGNFPGRFSGRQFSNSRSEMNVSTLELGDSALYLCASSPHWGSTDGYTFGSGTRLTVV.

The chain joins TRBV15 to TRBJ1-3; D is possibly TRBD1 (5 bases). The CDR3 totals 16 residues. V was cut by 5 bases and J by 0 bases, with 14 bases left in between. Germline loops: CDR1 LNHNV, CDR2 YYDKDF (reference sequence). The CDR3 nucleotides are TGTGCCACCAGCGTTGGGGCCACTCTCTCTGGAAACACCATATATTTT. Translation gives CATSVGATLSGNTIYF.

The chain couples TRBV11-3 to TRBJ2-7; possibly TRBD1 or TRBD2 for D (5 bases each). This CDR3 is 14 amino acids long. The V end was cut by 3 bases, the J end by 2 bases, with 11 bases between. Germline CDR1 reads SGHNT; CDR2 reads YENEEA. CDR3 sequence: CASSLDGGTYEQYF. The DNA of the CDR3 is TGTGCCAGCAGCTTGGATGGGGGAACCTACGAGCAGTACTTC.

This chain links TRBV7-2 with TRBJ1-1; D is unresolved. Germline CDR1 is SGHTA and CDR2 is FQGNSA. The CDR3 consists of 12 residues. V was trimmed by 6 bases and J by 7 bases, leaving 12 bases between them. For the CDR3, the DNA is TGTGCCAGCAGTTCCCGGCGGGTTGAAGCTTTCTTT. It is translated as CASSSRRVEAFF.

The rearrangement links TRBV19 to TRBJ2-2, with no clear D. The V and J ends lost 3 bases and 6 bases respectively, with 14 bases between them. Germline CDR1 LNHDA, CDR2 SQIVND (reference sequence). The CDR3 runs to 15 residues. In DNA form, the CDR3 reads TGTGCCAGTAGTATTAGACACGGAAACCCCGGGGAGCTGTTTTTT. Translated, it gives CASSIRHGNPGELFF.

The chain employs TRBV6-5 and TRBJ1-2; 9 bases are a match to TRBD1. Trimming at V came to 4 bases and at J to 4 bases, leaving 4 bases not matched to a gene. Germline CDR1 is MNHEY and CDR2 is SVGAGI. The length of the CDR3 is 14 residues. The CDR3 protein is CASSSTTGGYGYTF. The CDR3 nucleotides are TGTGCCAGCAGTTCGACGACAGGGGGCTATGGCTACACCTTC.

The chain joins TRBV4-1 to TRBJ1-4, with a weak D call TRBD1 (5 bases). The CDR3 contains 15 residues. V was cut by 0 bases and J by 8 bases, with 13 bases left in between. Germline loops: CDR1 MGHRA, CDR2 YSYEKL. CDR3: CASSQDIGDREKLFF. For the CDR3, the DNA is TGCGCCAGCAGCCAAGATATAGGGGATCGAGAAAAACTGTTTTTT.